This is a list of T cell receptor beta chains from one sample in a study of blood T cell repertoires in COVID-19. This table comes from immunoSEQ multiplex PCR, and its TCRdb copy is limited to in-frame clones, with some not included. The sample lists over 100,000 clones; around 73% were seen once. Sequenced sample: peripheral blood. Receptors were obtained from a man aged 55 to 70 with active or convalescent COVID-19. Each CDR3 is given with its conserved first and last residue. The D gene is left open where the match is weak. The size entry is marked missing in some rows and otherwise reads once, few, many or a size class.

V	size	J	D	CDR3	DNA
TRBV2	NA	TRBJ1-2	NA	CASSAGNRRSGYTF	TGTGCCAGCAGTGCTGGGAATCGGAGGTCTGGCTACACCTTC
TRBV24-1	NA	TRBJ2-5	NA	CATSDPFSPETQYF	TGTGCCACCAGTGATCCCTTTTCCCCGGAGACCCAGTACTTC
TRBV9	NA	TRBJ1-3	TRBD1	CASSASGQGGNTIYF	TGTGCCAGCAGCGCCAGTGGACAGGGCGGAAACACCATATATTTT
TRBV11-2	NA	TRBJ1-2	NA	CASSLTRAGIGGYTF	TGTGCCAGCAGCCTGACCAGGGCAGGGATTGGGGGCTACACCTTC
TRBV5-1	NA	TRBJ2-1	NA	CASSSHIVSSYNEQFF	TGCGCCAGCAGCTCGCATATCGTGAGCTCCTACAATGAGCAGTTCTTC
TRBV6-6	NA	TRBJ2-1	NA	CASSLASVSYNEQFF	TGTGCCAGCAGTTTAGCATCGGTGTCCTACAATGAGCAGTTCTTC
TRBV18	NA	TRBJ2-5	TRBD1	CASSPGTGGQETQYF	TGTGCCAGCTCACCAGGGACAGGGGGCCAAGAGACCCAGTACTTC
TRBV2	NA	TRBJ2-1	NA	CASSEQVGGYNEQFF	TGTGCCAGCAGTGAACAGGTGGGGGGATACAATGAGCAGTTCTTC
TRBV24-1	NA	TRBJ1-3	NA	CATSEQNRAGNTIYF	TGTGCCACCAGTGAACAAAACAGGGCTGGAAACACCATATATTTT
TRBV10-2	few	TRBJ2-1	TRBD1	CASDLGTGDNEQFF	TGCGCCAGTGATCTGGGGACAGGGGACAATGAGCAGTTCTTC
TRBV23-1	NA	TRBJ1-2	TRBD1	CASSPTLGQGRSDGYTF	TGCGCCAGCAGTCCAACCCTAGGACAGGGAAGATCGGATGGCTACACCTTC
TRBV5-1	NA	TRBJ1-5	TRBD1	CASSPGQGAHNQPQHF	TGCGCCAGCAGCCCGGGACAGGGGGCACACAATCAGCCCCAGCATTTT
TRBV5-1	NA	TRBJ1-3	TRBD1	CASSQTGEGVSGNTIYF	TGCGCCAGCAGCCAGACAGGGGAAGGGGTCTCTGGAAACACCATATATTTT
TRBV4-3	NA	TRBJ2-2	NA	CASSQTGTQNTGELFF	TGCGCCAGCAGCCAAACCGGGACTCAGAACACCGGGGAGCTGTTTTTT
TRBV6-6	NA	TRBJ2-3	TRBD2	CASSYSSGSSTDTQYF	TGTGCCAGCAGTTACTCGAGCGGGAGTAGCACAGATACGCAGTATTTT
TRBV7-2	NA	TRBJ1-3	NA	CASSLGQDGTIYF	TGTGCCAGCAGCTTAGGACAGGATGGCACCATATATTTT
TRBV9	NA	TRBJ2-3	TRBD1	CASSSGGDDTQYF	TGTGCCAGCAGCTCAGGGGGCGACGATACGCAGTATTTT
TRBV10-3	NA	TRBJ2-1	TRBD2	CAISAGTSGSISYNEQFF	TGTGCCATCAGTGCTGGGACTAGCGGGAGCATCTCCTACAATGAGCAGTTCTTC
TRBV25-1	once	TRBJ2-1	TRBD1	CASSVKVGTASYNEQFF	TGTGCCAGCAGTGTAAAAGTGGGGACAGCCTCCTACAATGAGCAGTTCTTC
TRBV25-1	NA	TRBJ1-2	NA	CASSVDSGLGYTF	TGTGCCAGCAGTGTTGATTCGGGTCTTGGCTACACCTTC
TRBV19	NA	TRBJ2-1	TRBD1	CASSIRSGGEQFF	TGTGCCAGTAGTATACGGTCAGGGGGTGAGCAGTTCTTC
TRBV6-4	NA	TRBJ2-3	TRBD2	CASSQTSGTSGSSADTQYF	TGTGCCAGCAGCCAGACCTCCGGGACTAGCGGGAGTAGTGCAGATACGCAGTATTTT
TRBV28	NA	TRBJ2-2	TRBD1	CASSWAPWAPGQGQNTGELFF	TGTGCCAGCAGTTGGGCCCCTTGGGCCCCAGGACAGGGGCAGAACACCGGGGAGCTGTTTTTT
TRBV5-6	NA	TRBJ2-2	NA	CASSSDWSSRELFF	TGTGCCAGCAGCTCCGATTGGAGCAGCCGGGAGCTGTTTTTT
TRBV6-5	few	TRBJ1-1	NA	CASSFPGSEAFF	TGTGCCAGCAGTTTCCCCGGGTCTGAAGCTTTCTTT
TRBV2	NA	TRBJ2-2	TRBD2	CASSERASGWELFF	TGTGCCAGCAGTGAGAGGGCTAGCGGGTGGGAGCTGTTTTTT
TRBV5-4	NA	TRBJ2-2	TRBD2	CASSQGGREGTGELFF	TGTGCCAGCAGCCAGGGGGGGCGGGAGGGCACCGGGGAGCTGTTTTTT
TRBV29-1	once	TRBJ1-2	TRBD1	CSVIGQGADGYTF	TGCAGCGTTATCGGACAGGGGGCCGATGGCTACACCTTC
TRBV10-2	once	TRBJ2-1	TRBD2	CASSEYRLAGDNEQFF	TGCGCCAGCAGTGAGTACAGACTAGCGGGAGACAATGAGCAGTTCTTC
TRBV9	few	TRBJ2-2	TRBD2	CASRASGTNTGELFF	TGTGCCAGCCGGGCTAGCGGGACGAACACCGGGGAGCTGTTTTTT
TRBV30	NA	TRBJ2-6	NA	CAWSSGAGANVLTF	TGTGCCTGGAGTTCAGGGGCCGGGGCCAACGTCCTGACTTTC
TRBV6-1	NA	TRBJ2-3	NA	CASSEVIYSTDTQYF	TGTGCCAGCAGTGAAGTAATCTATAGCACAGATACGCAGTATTTT
TRBV19	NA	TRBJ2-1	TRBD1	CASSIVTGNTYNEQFF	TGTGCCAGTAGTATAGTGACAGGGAATACCTACAATGAGCAGTTCTTC
TRBV2	NA	TRBJ1-5	TRBD1	CASSEGQGTRNQPQHF	TGTGCCAGCAGTGAGGGACAGGGGACGCGCAATCAGCCCCAGCATTTT
TRBV5-1	once	TRBJ1-4	NA	CASSLGHRNEKLFF	TGCGCCAGCAGCTTGGGGCACCGTAATGAAAAACTGTTTTTT
TRBV6-2/TRBV6-3	NA	TRBJ2-3	TRBD1	CASSNRGDNFNTQYF	TGTGCCAGCAGCAACAGGGGGGACAACTTCAATACGCAGTATTTT
TRBV10-3	NA	TRBJ1-1	NA	CAIQRPQETEAFF	TGTGCCATCCAACGGCCCCAGGAAACTGAAGCTTTCTTT
TRBV5-6	NA	TRBJ2-5	TRBD2	CASSSMGTSGQETQYF	TGTGCCAGCAGCTCAATGGGGACTAGCGGGCAAGAGACCCAGTACTTC
TRBV4-1	NA	TRBJ2-1	TRBD2	CASSQRLAGEEYNEQFF	TGCGCCAGCAGCCAAAGGTTAGCGGGAGAAGAGTACAATGAGCAGTTCTTC
TRBV28	NA	TRBJ1-1	NA	CASRIPGTNTEAFF	TGTGCCAGCAGGATACCAGGGACAAACACTGAAGCTTTCTTT
TRBV7-2	NA	TRBJ1-2	TRBD1	CASSLGQGARGYTF	TGTGCCAGCAGCCTCGGACAGGGGGCAAGGGGCTACACCTTC
TRBV18	NA	TRBJ1-1	TRBD1	CASSGQGAAEAFF	TGTGCCAGCTCAGGACAGGGAGCAGCTGAAGCTTTCTTT
TRBV5-1	NA	TRBJ2-4	NA	CASSLDIGAKNIQYF	TGCGCCAGCAGCTTAGACATCGGCGCCAAAAACATTCAGTACTTC
TRBV11-2	NA	TRBJ2-4	NA	CASSLVTGVNIQYF	TGTGCCAGCAGCTTAGTCACGGGAGTTAACATTCAGTACTTC
TRBV5-5	NA	TRBJ1-3	NA	CASSFSTGHSGNTIYF	TGTGCCAGCAGCTTTTCTACAGGGCACTCTGGAAACACCATATATTTT
TRBV6-5	NA	TRBJ1-1	NA	CASRAGQLNTEAFF	TGTGCCAGCAGGGCTGGACAGTTGAACACTGAAGCTTTCTTT
TRBV15	NA	TRBJ2-3	NA	CATSRDSLTSRGTQYF	TGTGCCACCAGCAGAGATAGCCTGACCTCTCGGGGAACGCAGTATTTT
TRBV4-1	NA	TRBJ1-4	NA	CASSHERATNEKLFF	TGCGCCAGCAGCCACGAGAGGGCGACTAATGAAAAACTGTTTTTT
TRBV29-1	NA	TRBJ2-5	TRBD1	CSVTGEVYQETQYF	TGCAGCGTGACAGGGGAGGTGTACCAAGAGACCCAGTACTTC
TRBV19	NA	TRBJ2-3	TRBD2	CASSTAGVTDTQYF	TGTGCCAGTAGTACGGCGGGAGTCACAGATACGCAGTATTTT
TRBV28	few	TRBJ2-1	TRBD2	CASSLARTSVQEQFF	TGTGCCAGCAGTTTAGCCCGGACTAGCGTCCAAGAGCAGTTCTTC
TRBV28	NA	TRBJ1-1	TRBD1	CASSLRQGTEAFF	TGTGCCAGCAGTTTGAGACAGGGGACTGAAGCTTTCTTT
TRBV6-5	NA	TRBJ1-5	NA	CASSGLNSNQPQHF	TGTGCCAGCAGCGGACTTAATAGCAATCAGCCCCAGCATTTT
TRBV5-5	NA	TRBJ1-1	NA	CASSLAWTHTEAFF	TGTGCCAGCAGCTTGGCCTGGACACACACTGAAGCTTTCTTT
TRBV6-6	NA	TRBJ1-6	NA	CASMDSYNSPLHF	TGTGCCAGCATGGACAGTTATAATTCACCCCTCCACTTT
TRBV19	NA	TRBJ2-4	TRBD1	CASRDRVGIQYF	TGTGCCAGTAGAGACAGGGTGGGCATTCAGTACTTC
TRBV7-9	NA	TRBJ2-2	NA	CASSLPRGELFF	TGTGCCAGCAGCTTACCGCGCGGGGAGCTGTTTTTT